This entry lists 9 T cell receptor beta chains sequenced from one sample in a study of T-cell memory formation after mild COVID-19. TCRdb re-derived calls from the 5' RACE reads in MiXCR, one entry per CDR3 protein. The sample consists of about 110,000 distinct CDR3 sequences, about a fifth of them appearing once. The sequenced sample was PBMCs or a T cell subset sorted from them (not recorded which). The origin of the receptors is a man between 18 and 35 years old who had mild COVID-19 (a few samples of this study predate the infection). Cell type and time point are not known.

This clonotype was detected only a few times. The chain has TRBV6-2 or TRBV6-3 and TRBJ2-7; 7 bases agree with TRBD2. The CDR3 contains 15 residues. From germline, CDR1 is MNHEY and CDR2 SVGEGT. Germline trimming cut 5 bases from V and 2 bases from J; bases unmatched to any gene: 9. The CDR3 nucleotides are TGTGCCAGCAGTAATGGGCGGGAGTTCACCTACGAGCAGTACGTC. This encodes CASSNGREFTYEQYV.

This clonotype has only a few counts. An end of the junction differs from the germline gene, which may be a read error. The genes are TRBV7-9 and TRBJ1-4; 7 bases are a match to TRBD1. CDR1 and CDR2 from the germline V gene are SEHNR and FQNEAQ (reference sequence). The length of the CDR3 is 14 residues. DNA of the CDR3: TGTGCCAGCAGCCGCGGGACAGCGGAACACCCTGGGGTTTTT. Protein sequence: CASSRGTAEHPGVF.

The CDR3 protein is CASRDSQETQYF. The CDR3 DNA follows: TGTGCCAGCCGGGACAGCCAAGAGACCCAGTACTTC. The chain employs TRBV12-3 or TRBV12-4 and TRBJ2-5; TRBD1 aligns across 7 bases. The CDR3 runs to 12 residues. V shed 8 bases, J shed 1 base, and the junction held 1 base outside the gene matches.

The V and J genes are TRBV4-1 and TRBJ2-1; the D gene could be TRBD1 or TRBD2 (6 bases each). The CDR3 has 15 residues. The germline V gene encodes CDR1 MGHRA and CDR2 YSYEKL. The V end lost 8 bases, the J end lost 5 bases, and 19 bases lay between the germline ends. CDR3 nucleotides: TGCGCCAGCGCCCTTTTCGGGGGCCCTGACAATGAGCAGTTCTTC. Its protein is CASALFGGPDNEQFF.

This clonotype has just a few counts. The chain joins TRBV5-1 to TRBJ2-2; TRBD1 matches at 7 bases. V lost 4 bases, J lost 0 bases, and 6 bases stayed unmatched. The CDR3 has 16 residues. Germline CDR1 reads SGHRS; CDR2 reads YFSETQ. The CDR3, as DNA: TGCGCCAGCAGCCTTACCGGGACAGCGAACACCGGGGAGCTGTTTTTT. This translates into CASSLTGTANTGELFF.

This clonotype was counted only a few times. CDR3 protein: CASSQRPGHGYTF. DNA of the CDR3: TGTGCCAGCAGTCAACGCCCGGGGCATGGCTACACCTTC. This rearrangement joins TRBV25-1 to TRBJ1-2; D perhaps matches TRBD1 (5 bases). CDR1 MGHDK and CDR2 SYGVNS come from the germline V gene. The CDR3 length is 13 residues. V was pared by 5 bases and J by 6 bases, with 13 bases between.

The chain couples TRBV9 to TRBJ2-1; no clear D gene. This CDR3 contains 14 residues. From germline, CDR1 is SGDLS and CDR2 YYNGEE. The V end was cut by 4 bases, the J end by 4 bases, with 12 bases between. The CDR3 reads CASSSGHLYNEQFF. CDR3 nucleotide sequence: TGTGCCAGCAGCTCGGGTCACCTTTACAATGAGCAGTTCTTC.

This sequence joins TRBV10-3 and TRBJ2-5, with 8 bases fitting TRBD2. Germline trimming cut 6 bases from V and 5 bases from J; bases unmatched to any gene: 8. The CDR3 contains 14 residues. CDR1 is ENHRY, CDR2 SYGVKD, per germline. CDR3 coding DNA: TGTGCCATCAGGGGTAGCGGGGTATGGGAGACCCAGTACTTC. Protein: CAIRGSGVWETQYF.

This chain connects TRBV4-1 to TRBJ1-6, with D possibly matching TRBD1 (5 bases). The CDR3 has 15 amino acids. The V end lost 0 bases, the J end lost 9 bases, and 12 bases lay between the germline ends. Germline assignment: CDR1 MGHRA and CDR2 YSYEKL. CDR3 protein: CASSQDKSGLSPLHF. As DNA, the CDR3 is TGCGCCAGCAGCCAAGATAAATCAGGGCTTTCACCCCTCCACTTT.